The sample holds a few counts of the clone carrying this TCR beta chain. J gave up 4 bases and V 2 bases, and 3 bases lay outside the gene matches. Looked up from germline, CDR1 is LNHDA and CDR2 is SQIVND (reference sequence). This CDR3 has 14 amino acids. Per the study methods: Reference gene primer amplification in the assay estimated nucleated cell counts. Produced via immunoSEQ multiplex PCR; TCRdb's table is partial and in-frame only. V and J calls plus clone size are reproduced from that table; the DNA served to infer D and trimming. The profile shows 310,000 or so clones, around 91% of them singletons. These data come from a study of blood T cell repertoires in COVID-19. Study-level background: The study drew acute and convalescent COVID-19 samples from the United States, Italy and Spain.

Assignments of participants to cohorts depended upon their own reported clinical history. The gene calls are TRBV19 and TRBJ1-1, with 8 bases aligning to TRBD1. Input material: PBMCs or T cells enriched from blood (not recorded which). The clonotype originates from a woman younger than 35 with acute COVID-19. The CDR3 loop is CASSIQGAVTEAFF. The CDR3 nucleotides are TGTGCCAGTAGTATACAGGGGGCGGTCACTGAAGCTTTCTTT.